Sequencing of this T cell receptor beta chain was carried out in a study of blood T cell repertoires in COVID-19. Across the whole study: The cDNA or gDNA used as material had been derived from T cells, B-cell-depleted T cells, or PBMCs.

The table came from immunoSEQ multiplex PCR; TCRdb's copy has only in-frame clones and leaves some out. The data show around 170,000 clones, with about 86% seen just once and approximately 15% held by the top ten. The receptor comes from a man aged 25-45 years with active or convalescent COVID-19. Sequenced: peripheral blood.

The CDR3 sequence is CAISVAGGSSYEQYF. The CDR3 DNA reads TGTGCCATCAGTGTCGCGGGAGGTAGCTCCTACGAGCAGTACTTC. This sequence joins TRBV10-3 and TRBJ2-7; 8 bases match TRBD2. CDR3 size: 15 residues. CDR1 is ENHRY, CDR2 SYGVKD, per germline. V was clipped by 4 bases and J by 0 bases; unmatched bases: 5.